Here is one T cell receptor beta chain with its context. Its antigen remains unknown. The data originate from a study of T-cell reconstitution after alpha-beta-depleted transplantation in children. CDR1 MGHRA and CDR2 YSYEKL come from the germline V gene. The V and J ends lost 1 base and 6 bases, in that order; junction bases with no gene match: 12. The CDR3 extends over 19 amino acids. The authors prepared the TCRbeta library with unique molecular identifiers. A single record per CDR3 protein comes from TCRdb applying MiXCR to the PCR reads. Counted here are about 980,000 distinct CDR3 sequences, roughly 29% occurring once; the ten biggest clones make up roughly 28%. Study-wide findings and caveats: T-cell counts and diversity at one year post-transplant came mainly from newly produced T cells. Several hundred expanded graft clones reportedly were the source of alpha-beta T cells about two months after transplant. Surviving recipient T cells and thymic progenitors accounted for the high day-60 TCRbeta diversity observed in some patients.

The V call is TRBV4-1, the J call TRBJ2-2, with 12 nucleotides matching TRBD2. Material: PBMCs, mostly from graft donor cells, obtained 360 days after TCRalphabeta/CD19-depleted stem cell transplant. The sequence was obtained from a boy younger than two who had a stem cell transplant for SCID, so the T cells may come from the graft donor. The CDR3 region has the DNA TGCGCCAGCAGCCAAGTCCCTTTCCTAGCGGGGGGGCCTTCCGGGGAGCTGTTTTTT. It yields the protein CASSQVPFLAGGPSGELFF.